This T cell receptor beta chain was retrieved from a study of blood T cell repertoires in COVID-19. Looking at the study overall: The study drew acute and convalescent COVID-19 samples from the United States, Italy and Spain. PBMCs, B-cell-depleted T cells, or T cells provided the cDNA or gDNA that made up the material.

This clone was found a few times. Per germline, CDR1 MGHRA and CDR2 YSYEKL. V was clipped by 2 bases and J by 4 bases, with 8 bases between them. The CDR3 runs 14 residues. Original processing methods: Nucleated cell number was recorded as an estimate derived from reference gene primer amplification. TCRdb keeps only in-frame clones here, not all; method: immunoSEQ multiplex PCR. V, J and clone size are those of that table, while D and trimming were read from the DNA. The data show about 100,000 clones, with less than 90% seen just once and roughly 5% held by the top ten. This chain uses TRBV4-1 with TRBJ2-2, with no clear D. Sequencing was done on a sample of peripheral blood. The TCR was taken from a human donor in a cohort sampled during active COVID-19. CDR3 nucleotides: TGCGCCAGCAGCCAACTTTCAGGCACCGGGGAGCTGTTTTTT. Translating gives CASSQLSGTGELFF.